A single sample is the source of the 11 T cell receptor beta chains below, sequenced in a study of blood T cell repertoires in COVID-19 (dated by TCRdb to about 2020). Receptor libraries were prepared by the immunoSEQ multiplex PCR assay. The immuneACCESS repertoire file appears here via TCRdb, limited to in-frame rearrangements. These files lack a portion of the clones; in checked studies, under half of the deficit traces to unresolved V genes, and the cause of the others is not known. The sample table records 75,000 to 95,000 clones; roughly 72% of these occur just once. Approximately 23% of the sample lies in the top ten. Input material: peripheral blood. The source of these receptors is a woman aged 60-75 years in a cohort sampled during active or convalescent COVID-19.

V gene TRBV7-9 combines with J gene TRBJ2-7; 9 bases are shared with TRBD2. CDR1 SEHNR and CDR2 FQNEAQ come from the germline V gene (reference sequence). V lost 5 bases to trimming and J lost 2 bases; unmatched junction nucleotides: 7. The CDR3 has 15 amino acids. The CDR3 spells CASSRSGGFPYEQYF. Here the CDR3 DNA reads TGTGCCAGCAGCCGCAGCGGGGGGTTTCCCTACGAGCAGTACTTC.

This chain connects TRBV28 to TRBJ1-1; D is undetermined. The CDR3 extends over 12 amino acids. Trimming shortened V by 3 bases and J by 7 bases, and 9 bases separated the two germline ends. The germline CDR1 and CDR2 sequences are MDHEN and SYDVKM. DNA for the CDR3: TGTGCCAGCAGTTTTCGAGAGCTTGAAGCTTTCTTT. This sequence encodes CASSFRELEAFF.

The chain employs TRBV4-1 and TRBJ2-7; 7 bases are shared with TRBD1. CDR3 size: 14 residues. Trimming at V came to 5 bases and at J to 4 bases, leaving 8 bases not matched to a gene. The germline V gene has CDR1 MGHRA and CDR2 YSYEKL. CDR3 nucleotides: TGCGCCAGCAGCTCTGCCGGGACAGCTTACGAGCAGTACTTC. This encodes CASSSAGTAYEQYF.

CDR3 in DNA: TGTGCCAGCAGCCAAGGACAGGCAAGCTCCTACGAGCAGTACTTC. Translation gives CASSQGQASSYEQYF. This chain uses TRBV3-1 (or the pseudogene TRBV3-2) with TRBJ2-7; weak D call: TRBD1 (6 bases). Germline CDR1 LGHDT, CDR2 YNNKEL (reference sequence). The CDR3 is made up of 15 amino acids. The V gene lost 1 base and the J gene lost 0 bases, with 10 bases spanning the gap.

The chain uses TRBV4-2 and TRBJ1-5; TRBD1 agrees at 7 bases. With V trimmed by 1 base and J by 2 bases, 2 bases remained unmatched. Per the germline V gene, CDR1 is LGHNA and CDR2 is YNFKEQ. The CDR3 runs 15 residues. The chain's CDR3 is CASSQGQGRNQPQHF. The CDR3 DNA is TGTGCCAGCAGCCAAGGACAGGGACGCAATCAGCCCCAGCATTTT.

This clone was recorded once. The V and J genes are TRBV10-3 and TRBJ1-3, with a possible D match to TRBD1 (6 bases). V was pared by 11 bases and J by 0 bases, with 17 bases between. The CDR3 covers 15 residues. CDR1 is ENHRY and CDR2 is SYGVKD in the germline V gene. The CDR3 region is CAAKRQELSGNTIYF. For the CDR3, the DNA is TGTGCCGCTAAGCGACAGGAGCTCTCTGGAAACACCATATATTTT.

The chain recombines TRBV30 with TRBJ1-1; 9 bases map to TRBD1. With 2 bases clipped from V and 1 base from J, the junction kept 2 bases outside the gene matches. Looked up from germline, CDR1 is GTSNPN and CDR2 is SVGIG (reference sequence). This CDR3 has 14 amino acids. The DNA for the CDR3 is TGTGCCTGGAGTCCGGACAGGGGGAACACTGAAGCTTTCTTT. As protein: CAWSPDRGNTEAFF. The full variable domain, its missing parts supplied by reference TRBV30 and TRBJ1-1, is SQTIHQWPATLVQPVGSPLSLECTVEGTSNPNLYWYRQAAGRGLQLLFYSVGIGQISSEVPQNLSASRPQDRQFILSSKKLLLSDSGFYLCAWSPDRGNTEAFFGQGTRLTVV.

This chain uses TRBV9 with TRBJ1-1, with D unclear. In germline, CDR1 is SGDLS, CDR2 YYNGEE. The CDR3 extends over 14 amino acids. Trimming removed 6 bases from V and 1 base from J, with 13 bases in between. The CDR3 coding sequence is TGTGCCAGCAACGAGGGCAGACCGAACACTGAAGCTTTCTTT. It yields the protein CASNEGRPNTEAFF. Supplemented by reference TRBV9 and TRBJ1-1, the full variable domain reads DSGVTQTPKHLITATGQRVTLRCSPRSGDLSVYWYQQSLDQGLQFLIQYYNGEERAKGNILERFSAQQFPDLHSELNLSSLELGDSALYFCASNEGRPNTEAFFGQGTRLTVV.

This rearrangement joins TRBV7-6 to TRBJ2-7; 12 bases map to TRBD2. This CDR3 contains 16 residues. CDR1 SGHVS and CDR2 FNYEAQ come from the germline V gene. Unmatched junction bases numbered 9, after V lost 2 bases and J lost 7 bases. The CDR3 nucleotides read TGTGCCAGCAGCTTAAGGACTAGCGGGATTACGGGAGAGCAGTACTTC. Residues: CASSLRTSGITGEQYF.

The chain couples TRBV28 to TRBJ1-2, with TRBD1 matching 10 bases. Per germline, CDR1 MDHEN and CDR2 SYDVKM. The CDR3 is 14 amino acids. Trimming cost V 8 bases and J 4 bases; bases outside gene matches: 7. CDR3 in amino acids: CASGSGQGVYGYTF. The CDR3 DNA reads TGTGCCAGCGGGTCCGGACAGGGGGTCTATGGCTACACCTTC.

This clone was observed a few times. The chain employs TRBV4-2 and TRBJ1-3, with D tentatively TRBD1 (5 bases). V dropped 2 bases and J dropped 4 bases, with 12 bases sitting between them. This CDR3 has 15 amino acids. The germline V gene has CDR1 LGHNA and CDR2 YNFKEQ. The CDR3 is CASSQQQGLGNTIYF. The CDR3 DNA reads as TGTGCCAGCAGCCAACAGCAGGGTTTGGGAAACACCATATATTTT.